This TCR beta chain is from a study of GPR56 and killer-like receptors on CD4 memory cells (dated by TCRdb to the late 2010s). About the investigation overall: The study proposed that the stepwise gain of KLRB1, KLRG1, GPR56 and finally KLRF1 marks human CD4+ memory T-cell differentiation and cytokine production potential. The healthy blood donors were described in the study as age-matched to the liver disease patients, whose median age was around 73 years.

The study at large found these results: Clonal frequency started low in the marker-negative population and rose progressively along the proposed pathway, while TCRbeta diversity decreased accordingly. The clones that dominated late populations 4 and 5 were also present in early populations 1 and 2, and the authors interpreted this finding as evidence for linear differentiation. Overlap of TCR repertoires was observed especially between the late populations 4 and 5, and partly population 3. Rather than full repertoires, only the 100 most expanded clones per population were included in the diversity and similarity analyses.

The reads were generated on an Illumina HiSeq 2500. For construction of sequencing libraries, the recombined TCRbeta locus was amplified according to a previously published PCR protocol. Under the source paper's analysis protocol: Any read whose average quality score fell below 30 was discarded, and IMSEQ was used to process the reads that remained. Vbeta gene, Jbeta gene and CDR3 amino acid sequence were used to define clonotypes. Repertoire overlap between populations was quantified with the Morisita-Horn index computed on the top 100 expanded clones. Renyi diversity profiles calculated on the top 100 expanded clones were used to evaluate clonal diversity. TCRdb reprocessed the reads; each CDR3 protein sequence makes one entry, and DNA is unavailable. Clone size and V and J calls follow TCRdb, not the original study. The table for this sample records 3,000 or so distinct CDR3 sequences. The ten largest clones capture roughly 3.2% of the sample.

Five KLR/GPR56-defined CD4+ populations were enriched by fluorescence-activated cell sorting before TCRbeta sequencing. To test a linear memory differentiation pathway, TCRbeta repertoires were sequenced from five CD4+ T-cell subsets defined by expression of KLRB1, KLRG1, GPR56 and KLRF1. TCR-sequenced cells came from peripheral blood of healthy control individuals, reported as five donors in the TCRbeta analysis figure. Heparinized peripheral blood was collected, and every sample was processed within one hour of retrieval. To isolate peripheral blood mononuclear cells, blood was diluted 1:2 in PBS and put through Biocoll density gradient centrifugation at room temperature. Before flow sorting, CD4+ T cells were enriched from freshly isolated PBMCs by magnetic sorting with anti-CD4 MicroBeads. A BD FACSAria II was used to sort CD4+ T cells enriched from PBMCs of healthy donors according to marker expression. Surface staining used anti-KLRB1 clone 191B8, anti-KLRF1 clone 4A4.D10 and anti-KLRG1 clone REA261 antibodies from Miltenyi Biotec.

Reading the germline V gene (reference sequence) gives CDR1 DFQATT and CDR2 SNEGSKA. Reading from cysteine to phenylalanine, the CDR3 counts 16 amino acids. The DNA sequence is not available. As for this clonotype: Its antigen is unknown.

The source of this sequence is a human donor in good health. Sequences were obtained from memory CD4+ T cells from blood. Recombination linked TRBV20-1 to TRBJ1-2; TCRdb calls TRBD1, which cannot be checked without DNA. CDR3 sequence: CSADRGQASFNYGYTF.